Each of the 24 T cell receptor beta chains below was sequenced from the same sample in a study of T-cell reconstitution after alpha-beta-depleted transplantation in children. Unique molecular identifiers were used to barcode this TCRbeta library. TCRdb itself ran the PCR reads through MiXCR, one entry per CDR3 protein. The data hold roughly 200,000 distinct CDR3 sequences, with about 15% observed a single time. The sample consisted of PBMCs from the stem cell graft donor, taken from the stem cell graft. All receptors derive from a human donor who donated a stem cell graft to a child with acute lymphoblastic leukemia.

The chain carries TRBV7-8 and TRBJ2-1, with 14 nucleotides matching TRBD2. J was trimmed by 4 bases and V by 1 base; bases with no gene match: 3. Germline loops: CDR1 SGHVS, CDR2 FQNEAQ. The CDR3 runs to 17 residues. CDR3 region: CASSLGLAGGPYNEQFF. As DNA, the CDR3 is TGTGCCAGCAGCTTAGGACTAGCGGGAGGGCCATACAATGAGCAGTTCTTC.

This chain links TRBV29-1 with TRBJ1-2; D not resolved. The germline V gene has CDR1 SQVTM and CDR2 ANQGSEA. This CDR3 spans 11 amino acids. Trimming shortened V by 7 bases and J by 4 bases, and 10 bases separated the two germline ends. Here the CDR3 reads CSGLGSYGYTF. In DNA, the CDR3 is TGCAGCGGACTCGGGAGCTATGGCTACACCTTC. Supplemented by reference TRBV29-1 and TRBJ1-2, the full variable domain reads SAVISQKPSRDICQRGTSLTIQCQVDSQVTMMFWYRQQPGQSLTLIATANQGSEATYESGFVIDKFPISRPNLTFSTLTVSNMSPEDSSIYLCSGLGSYGYTFGSGTRLTVV.

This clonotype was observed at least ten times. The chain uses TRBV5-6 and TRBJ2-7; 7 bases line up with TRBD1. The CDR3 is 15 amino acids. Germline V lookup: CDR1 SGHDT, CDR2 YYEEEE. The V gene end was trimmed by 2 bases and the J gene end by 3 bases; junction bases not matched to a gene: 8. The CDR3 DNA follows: TGTGCCAGCAGCTTTGAAGGGGGCGTGAACTACGAGCAGTACTTC. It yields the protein CASSFEGGVNYEQYF.

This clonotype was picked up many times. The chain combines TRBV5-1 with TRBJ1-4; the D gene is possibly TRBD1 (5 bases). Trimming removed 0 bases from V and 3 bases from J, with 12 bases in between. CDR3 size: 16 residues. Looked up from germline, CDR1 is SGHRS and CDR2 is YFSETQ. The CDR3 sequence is CASSLAGGAANEKLFF. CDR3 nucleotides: TGCGCCAGCAGCTTGGCCGGGGGAGCGGCTAATGAAAAACTGTTTTTT.

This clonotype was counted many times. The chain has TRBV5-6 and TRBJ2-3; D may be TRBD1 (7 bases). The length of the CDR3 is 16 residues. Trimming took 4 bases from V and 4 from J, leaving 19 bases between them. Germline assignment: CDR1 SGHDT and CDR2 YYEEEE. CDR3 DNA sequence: TGTGCCAGCAGCCCTGAGTTGGCAGGGGGGCCAGATACGCAGTATTTT. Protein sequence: CASSPELAGGPDTQYF.

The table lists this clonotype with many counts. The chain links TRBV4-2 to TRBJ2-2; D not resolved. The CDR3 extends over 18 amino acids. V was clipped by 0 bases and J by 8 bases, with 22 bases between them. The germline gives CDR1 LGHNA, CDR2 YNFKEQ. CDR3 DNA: TGTGCCAGCAGCCAAGAGAAATCCGGGCTAAAGGCGATGGGGGAGCTGTTTTTT. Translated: CASSQEKSGLKAMGELFF.

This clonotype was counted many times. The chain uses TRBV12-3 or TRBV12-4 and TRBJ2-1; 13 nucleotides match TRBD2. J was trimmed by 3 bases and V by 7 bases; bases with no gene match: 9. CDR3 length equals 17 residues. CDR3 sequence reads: CASNGVLAGGFYNEQFF. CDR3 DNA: TGTGCCAGCAATGGGGTACTAGCGGGGGGGTTCTACAATGAGCAGTTCTTC.

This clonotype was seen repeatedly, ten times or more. As DNA, the CDR3 is TGCAGCGTTGCCCATACGGATGAGCAGTTCTTC. Amino acids: CSVAHTDEQFF. V is TRBV29-1 and J is TRBJ2-1; D unresolved. Deletions cut 4 bases from V and 8 bases from J, with 9 bases between. This CDR3 comprises 11 residues. Germline CDR1 reads SQVTM; CDR2 reads ANQGSEA.

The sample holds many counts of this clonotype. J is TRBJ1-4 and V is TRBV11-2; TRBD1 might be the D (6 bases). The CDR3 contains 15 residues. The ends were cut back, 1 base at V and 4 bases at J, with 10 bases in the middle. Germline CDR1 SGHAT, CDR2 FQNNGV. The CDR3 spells CASSLGQGFNEKLFF. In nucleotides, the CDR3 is TGTGCCAGCAGCTTAGGCCAGGGGTTTAATGAAAAACTGTTTTTT.

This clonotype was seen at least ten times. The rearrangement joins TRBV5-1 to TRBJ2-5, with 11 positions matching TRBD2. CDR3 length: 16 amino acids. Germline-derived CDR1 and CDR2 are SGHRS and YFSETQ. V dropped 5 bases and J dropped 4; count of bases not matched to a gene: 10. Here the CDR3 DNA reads TGCGCCAGCAGTTCGCCTTTTACTAGCGGGGGAGAGACCCAGTACTTC. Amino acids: CASSSPFTSGGETQYF.

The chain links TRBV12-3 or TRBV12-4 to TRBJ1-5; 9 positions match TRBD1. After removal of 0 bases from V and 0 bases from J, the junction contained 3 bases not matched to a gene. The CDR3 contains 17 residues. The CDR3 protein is CASSLAWTGVSNQPQHF. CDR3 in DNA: TGTGCCAGCAGTTTAGCTTGGACAGGGGTTAGCAATCAGCCCCAGCATTTT.

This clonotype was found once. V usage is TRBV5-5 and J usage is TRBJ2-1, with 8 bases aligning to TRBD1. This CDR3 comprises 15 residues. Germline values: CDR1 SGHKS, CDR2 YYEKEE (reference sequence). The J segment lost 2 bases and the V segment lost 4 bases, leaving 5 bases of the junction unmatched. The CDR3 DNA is TGTGCCAGCAGCGCGACAGGGGACCCCTACAATGAGCAGTTCTTC. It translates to CASSATGDPYNEQFF. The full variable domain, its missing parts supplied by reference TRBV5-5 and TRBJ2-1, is DAGVTQSPTHLIKTRGQQVTLRCSPISGHKSVSWYQQVLGQGPQFIFQYYEKEERGRGNFPDRFSARQFPNYSSELNVNALLLGDSALYLCASSATGDPYNEQFFGPGTRLTVL.

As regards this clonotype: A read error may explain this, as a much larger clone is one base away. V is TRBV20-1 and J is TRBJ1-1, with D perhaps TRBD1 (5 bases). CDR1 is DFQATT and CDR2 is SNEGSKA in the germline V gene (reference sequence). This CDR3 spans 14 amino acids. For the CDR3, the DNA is TGCGGTGCTAGTATTCTCTGGGGCTACACTGAAGCTTTCTTT. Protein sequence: CGASILWGYTEAFF.

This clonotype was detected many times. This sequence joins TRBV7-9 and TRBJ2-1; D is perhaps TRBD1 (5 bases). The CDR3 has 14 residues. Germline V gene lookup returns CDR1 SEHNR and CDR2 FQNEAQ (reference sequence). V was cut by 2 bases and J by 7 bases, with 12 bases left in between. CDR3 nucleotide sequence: TGTGCCAGCAGCTTATTGACAGAATCAAATGAGCAGTTCTTC. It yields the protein CASSLLTESNEQFF.

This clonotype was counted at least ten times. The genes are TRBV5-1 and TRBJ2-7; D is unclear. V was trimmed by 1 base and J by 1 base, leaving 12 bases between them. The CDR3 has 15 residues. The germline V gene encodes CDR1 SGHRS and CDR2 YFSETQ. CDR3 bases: TGCGCCAGCAGCTTGACCCAAGCGCATTCCTACGAGCAGTACTTC. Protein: CASSLTQAHSYEQYF.

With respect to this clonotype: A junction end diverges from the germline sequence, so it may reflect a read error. In DNA, the CDR3 is TGTGCCAGCAGCTTACGCGTCACAACCTACGAGCAGTACTTT. It codes for CASSLRVTTYEQYF. This chain joins TRBV11-2 and TRBJ2-7; no clear D gene. The CDR3 runs to 14 residues. The V gene's germline CDR1 is SGHAT and CDR2 FQNNGV. The full variable domain, completed using reference TRBV11-2 and TRBJ2-7, is EAGVAQSPRYKIIEKRQSVAFWCNPISGHATLYWYQQILGQGPKLLIQFQNNGVVDDSQLPKDRFSAERLKGVDSTLKIQPAKLEDSAVYLCASSLRVTTYEQYFGPGTRLTVT.

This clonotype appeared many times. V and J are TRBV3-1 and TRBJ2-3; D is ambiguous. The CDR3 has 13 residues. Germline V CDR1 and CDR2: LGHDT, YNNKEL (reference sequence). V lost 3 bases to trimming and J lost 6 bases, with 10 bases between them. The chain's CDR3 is CASSQYVGDTQYF. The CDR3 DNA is TGTGCCAGCAGCCAGTATGTGGGGGATACGCAGTATTTT.

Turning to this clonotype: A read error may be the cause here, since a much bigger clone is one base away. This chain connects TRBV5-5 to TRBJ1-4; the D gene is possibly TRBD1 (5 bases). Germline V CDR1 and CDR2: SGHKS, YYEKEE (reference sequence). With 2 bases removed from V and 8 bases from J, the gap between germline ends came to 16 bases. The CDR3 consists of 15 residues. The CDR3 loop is CASSLITREGEKLFF. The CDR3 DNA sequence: TGTGCCAGCAGCTTAATAACCAGGGAAGGAGAAAAACTGTTTTTT.

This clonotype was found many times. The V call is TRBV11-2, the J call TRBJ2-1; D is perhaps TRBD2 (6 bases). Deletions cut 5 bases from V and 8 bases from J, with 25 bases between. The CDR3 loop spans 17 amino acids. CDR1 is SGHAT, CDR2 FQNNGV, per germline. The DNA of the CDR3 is TGTGCCAGCAGCATTAGAGGGTCGGGAGTTACCCCTGATGAGCAGTTCTTC. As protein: CASSIRGSGVTPDEQFF.

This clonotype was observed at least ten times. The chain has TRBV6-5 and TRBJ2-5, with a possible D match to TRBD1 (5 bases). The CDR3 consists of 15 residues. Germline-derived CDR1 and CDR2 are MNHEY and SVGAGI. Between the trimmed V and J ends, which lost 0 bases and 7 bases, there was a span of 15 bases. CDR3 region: CASSYSTAGDGTQYF. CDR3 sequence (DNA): TGTGCCAGCAGTTACTCGACAGCTGGGGATGGGACCCAGTACTTC.

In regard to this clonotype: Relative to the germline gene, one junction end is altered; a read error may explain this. The CDR3 spells CSARDLGANGLTF. CDR3 sequence (DNA): TGCAGTGCTAGAGATCTGGGGGCCAACGGCCTGACTTTC. The chain joins TRBV20-1 to TRBJ2-6; possibly TRBD1 for D (6 bases). CDR3 size: 13 residues. Looked up from germline, CDR1 is DFQATT and CDR2 is SNEGSKA (reference sequence).

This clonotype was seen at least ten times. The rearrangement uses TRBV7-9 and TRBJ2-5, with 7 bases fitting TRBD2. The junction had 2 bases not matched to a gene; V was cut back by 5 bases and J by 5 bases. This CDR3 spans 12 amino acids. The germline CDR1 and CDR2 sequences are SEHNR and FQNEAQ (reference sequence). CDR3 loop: CASSRAGETQYF. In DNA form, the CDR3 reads TGTGCCAGCAGCCGAGCGGGGGAGACCCAGTACTTC.

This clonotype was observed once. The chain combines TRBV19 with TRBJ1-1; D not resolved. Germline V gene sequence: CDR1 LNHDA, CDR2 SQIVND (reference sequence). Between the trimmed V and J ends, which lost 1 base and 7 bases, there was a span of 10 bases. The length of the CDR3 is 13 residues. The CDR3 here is CASSIGGPDEAFF. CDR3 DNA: TGTGCCAGTAGTATAGGCGGACCAGATGAAGCTTTCTTT. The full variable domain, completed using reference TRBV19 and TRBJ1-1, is DGGITQSPKYLFRKEGQNVTLSCEQNLNHDAMYWYRQDPGQGLRLIYYSQIVNDFQKGDIAEGYSVSREKKESFPLTVTSAQKNPTAFYLCASSIGGPDEAFFGQGTRLTVV.

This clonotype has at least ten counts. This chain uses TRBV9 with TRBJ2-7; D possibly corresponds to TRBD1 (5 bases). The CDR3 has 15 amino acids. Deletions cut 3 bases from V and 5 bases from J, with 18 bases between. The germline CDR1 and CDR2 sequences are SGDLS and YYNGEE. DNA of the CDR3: TGTGCCAGCAGCGCCCAACCAATCCCACAGGACGAGCAGTACTTC. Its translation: CASSAQPIPQDEQYF.